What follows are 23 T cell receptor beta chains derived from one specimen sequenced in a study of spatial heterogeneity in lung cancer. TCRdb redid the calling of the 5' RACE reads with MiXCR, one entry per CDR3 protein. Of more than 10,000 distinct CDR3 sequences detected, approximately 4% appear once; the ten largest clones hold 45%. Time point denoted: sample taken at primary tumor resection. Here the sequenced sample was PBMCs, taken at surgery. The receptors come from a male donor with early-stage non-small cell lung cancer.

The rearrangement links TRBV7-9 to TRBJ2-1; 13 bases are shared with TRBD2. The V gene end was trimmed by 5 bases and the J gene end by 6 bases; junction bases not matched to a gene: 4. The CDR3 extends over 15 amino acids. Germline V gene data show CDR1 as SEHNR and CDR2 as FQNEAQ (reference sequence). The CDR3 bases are TGTGCCAGCAGCCCCAGGACTAGCGGGAGCAATGAGCAGTTCTTC. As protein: CASSPRTSGSNEQFF. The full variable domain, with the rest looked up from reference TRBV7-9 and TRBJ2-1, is DTGVSQNPRHKITKRGQNVTFRCDPISEHNRLYWYRQTLGQGPEFLTYFQNEAQLEKSRLLSDRFSAERPKGSFSTLEIQRTEQGDSAMYLCASSPRTSGSNEQFFGPGTRLTVL.

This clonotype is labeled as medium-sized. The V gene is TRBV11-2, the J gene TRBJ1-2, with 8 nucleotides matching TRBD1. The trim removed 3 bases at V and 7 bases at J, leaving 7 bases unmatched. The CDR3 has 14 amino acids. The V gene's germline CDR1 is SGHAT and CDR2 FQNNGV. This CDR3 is CASSFGAGGSGYTF. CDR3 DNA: TGTGCCAGCAGCTTTGGGGCAGGGGGCAGTGGCTACACCTTC. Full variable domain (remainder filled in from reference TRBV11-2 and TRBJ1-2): EAGVAQSPRYKIIEKRQSVAFWCNPISGHATLYWYQQILGQGPKLLIQFQNNGVVDDSQLPKDRFSAERLKGVDSTLKIQPAKLEDSAVYLCASSFGAGGSGYTFGSGTRLTVV.

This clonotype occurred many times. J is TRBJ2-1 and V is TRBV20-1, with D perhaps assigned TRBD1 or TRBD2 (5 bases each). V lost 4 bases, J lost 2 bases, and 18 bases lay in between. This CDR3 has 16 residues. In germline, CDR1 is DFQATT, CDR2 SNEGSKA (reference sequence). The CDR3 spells CSATHHGGVAYNEQFF. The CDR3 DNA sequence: TGCAGTGCTACCCACCATGGGGGAGTGGCCTACAATGAGCAGTTCTTC.

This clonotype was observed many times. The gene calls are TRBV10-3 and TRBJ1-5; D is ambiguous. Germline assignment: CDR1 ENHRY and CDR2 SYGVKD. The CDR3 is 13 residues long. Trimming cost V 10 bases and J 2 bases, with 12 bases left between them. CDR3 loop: CATRGWGNQPQHF. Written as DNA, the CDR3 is TGTGCCACACGGGGTTGGGGCAATCAGCCCCAGCATTTT.

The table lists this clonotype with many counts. The CDR3 region is CATSREQGAKTQYF. As DNA, the CDR3 is TGTGCCACCAGCAGGGAACAGGGGGCAAAGACCCAGTACTTC. The V call is TRBV15, the J call TRBJ2-5; 9 nucleotides line up with TRBD1. The V and J ends lost 3 bases and 6 bases, in that order; junction bases with no gene match: 5. The CDR3 spans 14 residues. Germline V gene lookup returns CDR1 LNHNV and CDR2 YYDKDF (reference sequence).

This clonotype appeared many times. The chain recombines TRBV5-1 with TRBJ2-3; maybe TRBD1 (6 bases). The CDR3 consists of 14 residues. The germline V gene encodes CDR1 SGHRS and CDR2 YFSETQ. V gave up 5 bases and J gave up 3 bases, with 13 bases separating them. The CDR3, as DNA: TGCGCCAGCAGGAGGGGGTCCGAGACAGATACGCAGTATTTT. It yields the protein CASRRGSETDTQYF.

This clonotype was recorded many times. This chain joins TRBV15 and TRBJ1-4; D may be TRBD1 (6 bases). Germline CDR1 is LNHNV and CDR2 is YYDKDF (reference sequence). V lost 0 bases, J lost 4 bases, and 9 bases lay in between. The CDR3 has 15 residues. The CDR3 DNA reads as TGTGCCACCAGCAGAGATTTCAGGGGTAATGAAAAACTGTTTTTT. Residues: CATSRDFRGNEKLFF.

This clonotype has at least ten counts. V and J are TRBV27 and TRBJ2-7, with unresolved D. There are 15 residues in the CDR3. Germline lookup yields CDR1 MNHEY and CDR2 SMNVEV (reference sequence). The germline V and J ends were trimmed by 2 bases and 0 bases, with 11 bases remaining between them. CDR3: CASSLRTVVSYEQYF. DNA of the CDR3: TGTGCCAGCAGTTTACGGACCGTCGTCTCCTACGAGCAGTACTTC.

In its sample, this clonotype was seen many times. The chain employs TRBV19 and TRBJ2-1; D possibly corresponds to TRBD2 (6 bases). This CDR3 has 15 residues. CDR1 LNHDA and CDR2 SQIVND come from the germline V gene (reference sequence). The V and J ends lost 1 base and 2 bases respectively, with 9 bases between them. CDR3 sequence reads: CASSIGSGAYNEQFF. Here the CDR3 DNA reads TGTGCCAGTAGTATAGGTAGCGGAGCCTACAATGAGCAGTTCTTC.

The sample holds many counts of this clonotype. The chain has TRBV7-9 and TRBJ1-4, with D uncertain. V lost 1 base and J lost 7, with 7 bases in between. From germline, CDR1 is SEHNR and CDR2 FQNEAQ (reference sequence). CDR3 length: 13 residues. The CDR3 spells CASSLDGFEKLFF. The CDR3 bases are TGTGCCAGCAGCTTAGACGGGTTTGAAAAACTGTTTTTT. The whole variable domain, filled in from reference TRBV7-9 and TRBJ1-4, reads DTGVSQNPRHKITKRGQNVTFRCDPISEHNRLYWYRQTLGQGPEFLTYFQNEAQLEKSRLLSDRFSAERPKGSFSTLEIQRTEQGDSAMYLCASSLDGFEKLFFGSGTQLSVL.

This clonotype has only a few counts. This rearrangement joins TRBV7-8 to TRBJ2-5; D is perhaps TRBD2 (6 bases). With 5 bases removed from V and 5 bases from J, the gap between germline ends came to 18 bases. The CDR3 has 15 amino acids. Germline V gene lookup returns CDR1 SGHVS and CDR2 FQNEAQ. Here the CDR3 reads CASSLRALGGETQYF. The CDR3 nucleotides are TGTGCCAGCAGCCTCAGGGCACTCGGAGGGGAGACCCAGTACTTC.

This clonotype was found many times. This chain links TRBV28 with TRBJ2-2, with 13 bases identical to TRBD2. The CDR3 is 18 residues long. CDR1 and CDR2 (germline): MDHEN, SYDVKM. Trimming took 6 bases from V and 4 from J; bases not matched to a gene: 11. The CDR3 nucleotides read TGTGCCAGCAGGCAACTAGCGGGAGGGCCGGGAGGCACCGGGGAGCTGTTTTTT. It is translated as CASRQLAGGPGGTGELFF.

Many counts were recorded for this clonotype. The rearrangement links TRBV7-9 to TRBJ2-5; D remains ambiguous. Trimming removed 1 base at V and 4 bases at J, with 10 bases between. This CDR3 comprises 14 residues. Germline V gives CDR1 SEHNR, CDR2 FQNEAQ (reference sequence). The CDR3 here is CASSLGPLGETQYF. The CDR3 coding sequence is TGTGCCAGCAGCTTAGGGCCTCTGGGAGAGACCCAGTACTTC.

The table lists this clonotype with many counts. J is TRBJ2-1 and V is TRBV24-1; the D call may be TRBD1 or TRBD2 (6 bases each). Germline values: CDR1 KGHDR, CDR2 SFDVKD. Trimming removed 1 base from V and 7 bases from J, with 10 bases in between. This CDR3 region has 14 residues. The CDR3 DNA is TGTGCCACCAGTGATTTTGTAGGGGGGAATGAGCAGTTCTTC. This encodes CATSDFVGGNEQFF.

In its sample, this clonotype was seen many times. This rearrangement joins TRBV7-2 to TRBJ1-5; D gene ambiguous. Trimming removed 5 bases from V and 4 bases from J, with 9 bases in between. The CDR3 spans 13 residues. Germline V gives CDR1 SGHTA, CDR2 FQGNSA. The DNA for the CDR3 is TGTGCCAGCAGCCGAGACGTAAATCAGCCCCAGCATTTT. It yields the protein CASSRDVNQPQHF. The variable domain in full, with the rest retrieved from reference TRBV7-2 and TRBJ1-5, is GAGVSQSPSNKVTEKGKDVELRCDPISGHTALYWYRQSLGQGLEFLIYFQGNSAPDKSGLPSDRFSAERTGGSVSTLTIQRTQQEDSAVYLCASSRDVNQPQHFGDGTRLSIL.

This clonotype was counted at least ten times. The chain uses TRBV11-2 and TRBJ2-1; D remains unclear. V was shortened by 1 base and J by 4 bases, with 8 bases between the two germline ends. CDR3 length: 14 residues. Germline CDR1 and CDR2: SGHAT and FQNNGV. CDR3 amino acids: CASSLGAIYNEQFF. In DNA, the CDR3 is TGTGCCAGCAGCTTAGGGGCCATATACAATGAGCAGTTCTTC.

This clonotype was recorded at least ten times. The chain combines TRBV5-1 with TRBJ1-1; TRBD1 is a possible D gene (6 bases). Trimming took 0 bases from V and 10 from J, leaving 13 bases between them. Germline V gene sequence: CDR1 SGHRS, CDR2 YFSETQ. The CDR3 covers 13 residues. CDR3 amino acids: CASSLDRVGRAFF. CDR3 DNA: TGCGCCAGCAGCTTGGACAGGGTGGGGAGAGCTTTCTTT. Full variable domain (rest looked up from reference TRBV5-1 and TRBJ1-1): KAGVTQTPRYLIKTRGQQVTLSCSPISGHRSVSWYQQTPGQGLQFLFEYFSETQRNKGNFPGRFSGRQFSNSRSEMNVSTLELGDSALYLCASSLDRVGRAFFGQGTRLTVV.

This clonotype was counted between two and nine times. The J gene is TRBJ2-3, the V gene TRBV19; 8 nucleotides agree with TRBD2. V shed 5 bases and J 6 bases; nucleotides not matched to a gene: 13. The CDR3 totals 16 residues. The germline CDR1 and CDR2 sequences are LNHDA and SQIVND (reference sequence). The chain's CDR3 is CASSPKREPWLDTQYF. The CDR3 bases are TGTGCCAGTAGTCCCAAGCGGGAGCCTTGGTTGGATACGCAGTATTTT.

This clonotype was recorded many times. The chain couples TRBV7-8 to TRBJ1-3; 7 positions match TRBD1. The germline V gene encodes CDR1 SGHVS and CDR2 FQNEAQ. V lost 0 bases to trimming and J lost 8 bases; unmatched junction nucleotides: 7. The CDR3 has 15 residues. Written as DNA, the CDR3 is TGTGCCAGCAGCTTAGCGGAGTCACAGGGGCACACCATATATTTT. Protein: CASSLAESQGHTIYF. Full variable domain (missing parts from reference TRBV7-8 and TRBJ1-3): GAGVSQSPRYKVAKRGQDVALRCDPISGHVSLFWYQQALGQGPEFLTYFQNEAQLDKSGLPSDRFFAERPEGSVSTLKIQRTQQEDSAVYLCASSLAESQGHTIYFGEGSWLTVV.

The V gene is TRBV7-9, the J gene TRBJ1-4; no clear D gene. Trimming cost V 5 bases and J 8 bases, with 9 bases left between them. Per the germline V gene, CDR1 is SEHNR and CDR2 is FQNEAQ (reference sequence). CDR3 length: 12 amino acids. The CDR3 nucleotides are TGTGCCAGCAGCCTTAGAAGGGAAAAACTGTTTTTT. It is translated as CASSLRREKLFF.

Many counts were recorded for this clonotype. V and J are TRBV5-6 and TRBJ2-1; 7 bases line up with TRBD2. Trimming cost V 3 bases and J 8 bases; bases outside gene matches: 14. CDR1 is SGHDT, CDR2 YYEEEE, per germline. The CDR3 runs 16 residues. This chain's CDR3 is CASSSAGASSIYEQFF. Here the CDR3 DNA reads TGTGCCAGCAGCTCCGCGGGAGCCTCCTCTATTTATGAGCAGTTCTTC.

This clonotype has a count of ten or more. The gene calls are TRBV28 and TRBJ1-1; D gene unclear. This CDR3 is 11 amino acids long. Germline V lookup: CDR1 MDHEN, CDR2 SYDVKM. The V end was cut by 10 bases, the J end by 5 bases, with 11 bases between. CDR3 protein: CATFSETEAFF. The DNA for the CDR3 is TGTGCCACCTTCAGTGAAACTGAAGCTTTCTTT. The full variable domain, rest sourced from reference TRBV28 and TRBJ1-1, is DVKVTQSSRYLVKRTGEKVFLECVQDMDHENMFWYRQDPGLGLRLIYFSYDVKMKEKGDIPEGYSVSREKKERFSLILESASTNQTSMYLCATFSETEAFFGQGTRLTVV.

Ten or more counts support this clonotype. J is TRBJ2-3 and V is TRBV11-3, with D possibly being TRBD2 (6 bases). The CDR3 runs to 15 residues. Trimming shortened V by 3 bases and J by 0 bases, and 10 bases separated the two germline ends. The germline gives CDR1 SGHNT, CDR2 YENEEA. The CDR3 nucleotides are TGTGCCAGCAGCTTGGGGGGATCTAGCACAGATACGCAGTATTTT. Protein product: CASSLGGSSTDTQYF. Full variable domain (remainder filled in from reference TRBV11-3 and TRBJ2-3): EAGVVQSPRYKIIEKKQPVAFWCNPISGHNTLYWYLQNLGQGPELLIRYENEEAVDDSQLPKDRFSAERLKGVDSTLKIQPAELGDSAVYLCASSLGGSSTDTQYFGPGTRLTVL.